The 24 T cell receptor beta chains reported below all come from one sample, sequenced in a study of cytomegalovirus exposure and HLA in healthy donors (dated by TCRdb to 2015 to 2018). Library creation used the immunoSEQ multiplex PCR assay. For the multiplex PCR, a mixture combining 60 forward primers for TCR Vbeta segments and 13 reverse primers for TCR Jbeta segments was used. TCRdb took this table from immuneACCESS and kept in-frame rearrangements with V and J called. Such tables lack part of the clones; where checked against another copy, unresolved V genes explain under half of the gap, and the rest is unexplained. This sample's listing comprises roughly 120,000 clones. The top ten clones comprise roughly 1% of the sample. Sequences were obtained from PBMCs. The receptors shown here come from a young man in good health and CMV-seronegative.

This chain links TRBV29-1 with TRBJ1-1, with D perhaps matching TRBD1 (5 bases). Germline CDR1 SQVTM, CDR2 ANQGSEA. The CDR3 runs 14 residues. V was shortened by 6 bases and J by 3 bases, with 17 bases between the two germline ends. The CDR3 spells CSVSSQGYYTEAFF. The CDR3 region has the DNA TGCAGCGTCAGCTCTCAGGGTTATTACACTGAAGCTTTCTTT. Together with reference TRBV29-1 and TRBJ1-1, the CDR3 gives the full variable domain: SAVISQKPSRDICQRGTSLTIQCQVDSQVTMMFWYRQQPGQSLTLIATANQGSEATYESGFVIDKFPISRPNLTFSTLTVSNMSPEDSSIYLCSVSSQGYYTEAFFGQGTRLTVV.

The V and J genes are TRBV6-1 and TRBJ1-1; D gene uncertain. Germline CDR1 is MNHNS and CDR2 is SASEGT. The CDR3 covers 14 residues. Between the trimmed V and J ends, which lost 2 bases and 1 base, there was a span of 8 bases. CDR3: CASSELTGNTEAFF. The CDR3 DNA follows: TGTGCCAGCAGTGAACTGACGGGGAACACTGAAGCTTTCTTT.

The chain employs TRBV6-1 and TRBJ1-1; D perhaps matches TRBD1 (6 bases). Germline CDR1 reads MNHNS; CDR2 reads SASEGT. V dropped 11 bases and J dropped 5 bases, with 18 bases sitting between them. This CDR3 is built from 13 residues. The CDR3 protein is CAGTQGFGTEAFF. In DNA form, the CDR3 reads TGTGCCGGCACGCAGGGGTTCGGGACTGAAGCTTTCTTT.

The J gene is TRBJ2-7, the V gene TRBV6-5; D is unresolved. V lost 0 bases and J lost 4, with 7 bases in between. The CDR3 is 13 amino acids. Germline V gene lookup returns CDR1 MNHEY and CDR2 SVGAGI. CDR3 sequence: CASSYSLTYEQYF. Here the CDR3 DNA reads TGTGCCAGCAGTTACTCGCTGACTTACGAGCAGTACTTC.

Comment on this clone: The CDR3 does not close with the conserved phenylalanine or tryptophan, likely indicating a read error. The chain recombines TRBV25-1 with TRBJ1-1; D might be TRBD1 (6 bases). Germline lookup yields CDR1 MGHDK and CDR2 SYGVNS. Deletions cut 4 bases from V and 0 bases from J, with 12 bases between. The CDR3 covers 15 residues. The CDR3 here is CASSAGHVLNTEAFS. The CDR3 DNA is TGTGCCAGCAGTGCGGGACACGTCCTGAACACTGAAGCTTTCTCT.

Details on this clone: This sample also contains other DNA sequences that code for the same CDR3. The CDR3 sequence: CASSQGANYGYTF. CDR3 DNA sequence: TGTGCCAGCAGCCAAGGGGCCAACTATGGCTACACCTTC. The rearrangement joins TRBV14 to TRBJ1-2; D remains unclear. V was cut by 1 base and J by 2 bases, with 5 bases left in between. The germline V gene has CDR1 SGHDN and CDR2 FVKESK. The CDR3 covers 13 residues.

V gene TRBV2 combines with J gene TRBJ2-1; TRBD1 aligns across 9 bases. Germline V CDR1 and CDR2: SNHLY, FYNNEI. V shed 6 bases, J shed 7 bases, and the junction held 10 bases outside the gene matches. CDR3 size: 15 residues. The chain's CDR3 is CASRISGQGVNEQFF. In nucleotides, the CDR3 is TGTGCCAGCAGGATTTCGGGACAGGGAGTAAATGAGCAGTTCTTC.

The V gene is TRBV19, the J gene TRBJ2-3, with 7 bases matching TRBD1. In germline, CDR1 is LNHDA, CDR2 SQIVND (reference sequence). Unmatched junction bases numbered 4, after V lost 1 base and J lost 3 bases. The CDR3 runs to 15 residues. Written as DNA, the CDR3 is TGTGCCAGTAGTATAGCCCGGACAGGTACAGATACGCAGTATTTT. Encoded protein: CASSIARTGTDTQYF.

As DNA, the CDR3 is TGTGCCAGCAGCTTAGTCGGCGGCCAGAACACTGAAGCTTTCTTT. Translating it yields CASSLVGGQNTEAFF. The V call is TRBV13, the J call TRBJ1-1; D is uncertain. The CDR3 is 15 amino acids. The germline V gene has CDR1 PRHDT and CDR2 FYEKMQ (reference sequence). Trimming took off 1 base at V and 1 base at J, with 10 bases between the two ends.

V and J are TRBV5-1 and TRBJ2-7; D is perhaps TRBD2 (5 bases). CDR3 size: 15 residues. Germline V gene data show CDR1 as SGHRS and CDR2 as YFSETQ. V lost 3 bases and J lost 2, with 15 bases in between. CDR3: CASSSDPGSTYEQYF. The CDR3 DNA is TGCGCCAGCAGCTCGGACCCGGGAAGCACCTACGAGCAGTACTTC. The entire variable domain, with the rest obtained from reference TRBV5-1 and TRBJ2-7, is as follows: KAGVTQTPRYLIKTRGQQVTLSCSPISGHRSVSWYQQTPGQGLQFLFEYFSETQRNKGNFPGRFSGRQFSNSRSEMNVSTLELGDSALYLCASSSDPGSTYEQYFGPGTRLTVT.

The V call is TRBV7-2, the J call TRBJ2-7; D is ambiguous. The CDR3 runs to 12 residues. The germline gives CDR1 SGHTA, CDR2 FQGNSA. The CDR3 coding sequence is TGTGACGGTCAGAGGCTAATCTACGAGCAGTACTTC. As protein: CDGQRLIYEQYF.

This chain links TRBV29-1 with TRBJ1-5, with D possibly being TRBD1 (5 bases). V was cut by 3 bases and J by 0 bases, with 12 bases left in between. CDR3 length equals 15 residues. The germline gives CDR1 SQVTM, CDR2 ANQGSEA. The CDR3 DNA is TGCAGCGTTGATGGGGCAGAATATAGCAATCAGCCCCAGCATTTT. Protein sequence: CSVDGAEYSNQPQHF. Looking up the rest from reference TRBV29-1 and TRBJ1-5 gives the full variable domain: SAVISQKPSRDICQRGTSLTIQCQVDSQVTMMFWYRQQPGQSLTLIATANQGSEATYESGFVIDKFPISRPNLTFSTLTVSNMSPEDSSIYLCSVDGAEYSNQPQHFGDGTRLSIL.

CDR3 in amino acids: CASSDRANYGYTF. The CDR3 DNA is TGTGCCAGCAGTGACAGAGCTAACTATGGCTACACCTTC. V and J are TRBV28 and TRBJ1-2; TRBD1 is a possible D gene (5 bases). There are 13 residues in the CDR3. V dropped 5 bases and J dropped 0 bases, with 7 bases sitting between them. The germline V gene has CDR1 MDHEN and CDR2 SYDVKM.

V and J are TRBV30 and TRBJ2-4, with TRBD2 matching over 12 bases. The V gene's germline CDR1 is GTSNPN and CDR2 SVGIG (reference sequence). J gave up 9 bases and V 3 bases, and 9 bases lay outside the gene matches. The CDR3 loop spans 15 amino acids. The CDR3 reads CAWSLTSGSHSIQYF. CDR3 DNA sequence: TGTGCCTGGAGCCTGACTAGCGGGAGCCATAGCATTCAGTACTTC.

V is TRBV15 and J is TRBJ2-1; 7 bases match TRBD1. The germline gives CDR1 LNHNV, CDR2 YYDKDF (reference sequence). The CDR3 runs to 14 residues. V gave up 2 bases and J gave up 3 bases; unmatched junction bases: 1. CDR3 loop: CATSRRDSYNEQFF. The CDR3 DNA reads as TGTGCCACCAGCAGACGGGACAGCTACAATGAGCAGTTCTTC.

The chain carries TRBV6-5 and TRBJ2-7; 7 bases match TRBD1. V lost 4 bases and J lost 7; bases outside the gene matches: 7. There are 13 residues in the CDR3. The germline V gene has CDR1 MNHEY and CDR2 SVGAGI. CDR3 DNA: TGTGCCAGCAGTTCCGTACCGACAGGGGAGCAGTACTTC. It specifies CASSSVPTGEQYF.

The chain uses TRBV5-8 and TRBJ2-7; D is perhaps TRBD1 (6 bases). The CDR3 runs 16 residues. Germline CDR1 is SGHTS and CDR2 is YDEGEE. Trimming took 4 bases from V and 2 from J, leaving 19 bases between them. The CDR3 region has the DNA TGTGCCAGCAGCCTCACGACCGGGACACGAACCTACGAGCAGTACTTC. It yields the protein CASSLTTGTRTYEQYF. The full variable domain, its missing parts supplied by reference TRBV5-8 and TRBJ2-7, is EAGVTQSPTHLIKTRGQQATLRCSPISGHTSVYWYQQALGLGLQFLLWYDEGEERNRGNFPPRFSGRQFPNYSSELNVNALELEDSALYLCASSLTTGTRTYEQYFGPGTRLTVT.

The rearrangement links TRBV18 to TRBJ1-1; D is uncertain. Germline V gene lookup returns CDR1 KGHSH and CDR2 LQKENI. This CDR3 region has 15 residues. Deletions cut 5 bases from V and 5 bases from J, with 18 bases between. DNA of the CDR3: TGTGCCAGCTCATTGGGAAGGGAGGTAGTAACTGAAGCTTTCTTT. It specifies CASSLGREVVTEAFF.

This sequence joins TRBV2 and TRBJ2-1, with 7 bases aligning to TRBD2. The CDR3 contains 13 residues. CDR1 SNHLY and CDR2 FYNNEI come from the germline V gene. The ends lost 6 bases at V and 4 bases at J; junction bases unmatched: 3. CDR3 in DNA: TGTGCCAGCAGGGGAGGGATGTACAATGAGCAGTTCTTC. This gives the protein CASRGGMYNEQFF. Filled out from reference TRBV2 and TRBJ2-1, the complete variable domain reads EPEVTQTPSHQVTQMGQEVILRCVPISNHLYFYWYRQILGQKVEFLVSFYNNEISEKSEIFDDQFSVERPDGSNFTLKIRSTKLEDSAMYFCASRGGMYNEQFFGPGTRLTVL.

Concerning this clone itself: Relative to the germline gene, one junction end is altered; a read error may explain this. The chain links TRBV5-1 to TRBJ1-3; 8 bases map to TRBD1. The CDR3 is made up of 16 amino acids. CDR1 is SGHRS, CDR2 YFSETQ, per germline. The CDR3 loop reads CASSYGQGSVGNTRYF. CDR3 nucleotides: TGCGCCAGCTCCTATGGACAGGGATCGGTTGGAAACACCAGATATTTT.

The chain links TRBV6-6 to TRBJ2-5; 7 nucleotides align to TRBD1. After removal of 5 bases from V and 5 bases from J, the junction contained 8 bases not matched to a gene. This CDR3 has 14 residues. Germline V gives CDR1 MNHNY, CDR2 SVGAGI (reference sequence). CDR3 bases: TGTGCCAGCAGTCCCAACAGGGGTAGGGAGACCCAGTACTTC. Amino acid sequence: CASSPNRGRETQYF.

The chain is built from TRBV27 and TRBJ2-1, with a weak D call TRBD1 (6 bases). Looked up from germline, CDR1 is MNHEY and CDR2 is SMNVEV (reference sequence). The CDR3 is 15 residues long. V dropped 3 bases and J dropped 7 bases, with 16 bases sitting between them. The CDR3 nucleotides read TGTGCCAGCAGTTTGCAGGGGCGCTTGTCTAATGAGCAGTTCTTC. Its protein is CASSLQGRLSNEQFF.

The V call is TRBV9, the J call TRBJ1-1, with TRBD1 identical over 11 bases. The CDR3 runs 16 residues. Germline V gene sequence: CDR1 SGDLS, CDR2 YYNGEE. V lost 4 bases, J lost 4 bases, and 9 bases stayed unmatched. Written as DNA, the CDR3 is TGTGCCAGCAGCTACTTCGGACAGGGGGCCGTCACTGAAGCTTTCTTT. Encoded protein: CASSYFGQGAVTEAFF.

The J gene is TRBJ1-2, the V gene TRBV7-9; a weak D match, TRBD1 (5 bases). V was clipped by 3 bases and J by 6 bases, with 14 bases between them. The CDR3 has 14 residues. CDR1 is SEHNR and CDR2 is FQNEAQ in the germline V gene (reference sequence). The CDR3 region is CASSFGGAPDGYTF. Written as DNA, the CDR3 is TGTGCCAGCAGCTTTGGAGGGGCGCCTGATGGCTACACCTTC.